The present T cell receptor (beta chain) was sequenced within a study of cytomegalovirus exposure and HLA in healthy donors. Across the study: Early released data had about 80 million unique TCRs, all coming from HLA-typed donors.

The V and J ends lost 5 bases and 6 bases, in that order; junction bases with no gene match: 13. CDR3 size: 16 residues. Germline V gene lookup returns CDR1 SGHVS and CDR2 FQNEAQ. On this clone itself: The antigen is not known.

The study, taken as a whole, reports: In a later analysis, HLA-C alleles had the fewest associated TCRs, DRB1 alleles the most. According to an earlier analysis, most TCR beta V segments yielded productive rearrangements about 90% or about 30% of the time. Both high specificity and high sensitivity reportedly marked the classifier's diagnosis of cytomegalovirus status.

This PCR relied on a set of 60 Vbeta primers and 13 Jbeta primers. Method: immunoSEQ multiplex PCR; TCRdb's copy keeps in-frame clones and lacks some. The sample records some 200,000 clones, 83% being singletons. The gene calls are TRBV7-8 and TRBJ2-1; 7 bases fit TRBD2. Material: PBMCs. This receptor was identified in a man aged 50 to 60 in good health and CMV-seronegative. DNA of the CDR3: TGTGCCAGCAGCCCGTCACTAGCGAGTCAGGGCAATGAGCAGTTCTTC. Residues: CASSPSLASQGNEQFF.